Presented here are 16 T cell receptor beta chains from one specimen sequenced in a study of regulatory T cells in long-lasting Graves disease. Building of the TCR beta libraries involved iRepertoire HTBI primers and Arm-PCR of CDR3 regions. TCRdb itself ran the multiplex PCR reads through MiXCR, one entry per CDR3 protein. The repertoire has roughly 500,000 distinct CDR3 sequences, approximately 23% of them found once; the top ten carry around 14%. Stated time point: persistent/refractory GD, antithyroid drugs over 5 years with positive TRAb. PBMC-extracted RNA yielded the TCR library. The sequencing here drew on peripheral blood mononuclear cells (PBMCs), taken when the disease was refractory, from a patient treated with antithyroid drugs. The receptors derive from a female donor with Graves disease.

The V gene is TRBV14, the J gene TRBJ1-1; no clear D gene. The CDR3 runs to 16 residues. V was trimmed by 10 bases and J by 0 bases, leaving 21 bases between them. In germline, CDR1 is SGHDN, CDR2 FVKESK. The CDR3 nucleotides read TGTGCCACACGTCGCCGACACCGTACGATGAACACTGAAGCTTTCTTT. This gives the protein CATRRRHRTMNTEAFF. The variable domain in full, with the rest retrieved from reference TRBV14 and TRBJ1-1, is EAGVTQFPSHSVIEKGQTVTLRCDPISGHDNLYWYRRVMGKEIKFLLHFVKESKQDESGMPNNRFLAERTGGTYSTLKVQPAELEDSGVYFCATRRRHRTMNTEAFFGQGTRLTVV.

This clonotype was counted ten times or more. The rearrangement uses TRBV28 and TRBJ2-2; 7 bases are shared with TRBD1. V was pared by 1 base and J by 3 bases, with 5 bases of the junction left unmatched. This CDR3 comprises 16 residues. Germline-derived CDR1 and CDR2 are MDHEN and SYDVKM. The CDR3 DNA sequence: TGTGCCAGCAGTTTATCATCGACAGGGTACACCGGGGAGCTGTTTTTT. The encoded protein is CASSLSSTGYTGELFF.

The V call is TRBV6-1, the J call TRBJ1-2; maybe TRBD1 (6 bases). There are 15 residues in the CDR3. Looked up from germline, CDR1 is MNHNS and CDR2 is SASEGT. The V and J ends lost 4 bases and 5 bases respectively, with 17 bases between them. The CDR3 spells CASSGWTVVFYGYTF. The CDR3 nucleotides are TGTGCCAGCAGTGGTTGGACAGTGGTCTTTTATGGCTACACCTTC.

There are many counts of this clonotype. V is TRBV6-1 and J is TRBJ1-1; D unresolved. CDR1 and CDR2 from the germline V gene are MNHNS and SASEGT. Trimming shortened V by 7 bases and J by 6 bases, and 9 bases separated the two germline ends. The length of the CDR3 is 11 residues. In DNA form, the CDR3 reads TGTGCCAGCACTGACGGATCTGAAGCTTTCTTT. Amino acid sequence: CASTDGSEAFF.

Turning to this clonotype: A read error may explain this, as a much larger clone is one base away. The V and J genes are TRBV28 and TRBJ2-2; no definite D call. The CDR3 spans 14 residues. Germline CDR1 is MDHEN and CDR2 is SYDVKM. V lost 6 bases and J 1 base, leaving 9 bases between the germline ends. DNA for the CDR3: TGTGCCAGCAGGCCCCTTGTGAACACCGGGGAGCTGTTTTTT. This gives the protein CASRPLVNTGELFF. Complete variable domain (other parts from reference TRBV28 and TRBJ2-2): DVKVTQSSRYLVKRTGEKVFLECVQDMDHENMFWYRQDPGLGLRLIYFSYDVKMKEKGDIPEGYSVSREKKERFSLILESASTNQTSMYLCASRPLVNTGELFFGEGSRLTVL.

The chain links TRBV6-1 to TRBJ1-1; D is perhaps TRBD1 (6 bases). The V end was cut by 3 bases, the J end by 2 bases, with 13 bases between. This CDR3 comprises 15 residues. Germline values: CDR1 MNHNS, CDR2 SASEGT. DNA of the CDR3: TGTGCCAGCAGTGACCAGGGGCGGATCAACACTGAAGCTTTCTTT. It yields the protein CASSDQGRINTEAFF.

The rearrangement links TRBV4-1 to TRBJ1-1, with D possibly being TRBD1 (5 bases). CDR1 and CDR2 (germline): MGHRA, YSYEKL. Trimming pared 1 base from V and 4 bases from J, leaving 16 bases between. The CDR3 extends over 16 amino acids. The CDR3 bases are TGCGCCAGCAGCCAAGGACTGGCCCAGGGATTCACTGAAGCTTTCTTT. Residues: CASSQGLAQGFTEAFF.

The chain joins TRBV6-2 or TRBV6-3 to TRBJ2-1; 10 bases align to TRBD1. Germline values: CDR1 MNHEY, CDR2 SVGEGT. V lost 4 bases, J lost 6 bases, and 6 bases stayed unmatched. CDR3 size: 15 residues. DNA of the CDR3: TGTGCCAGCAGTTTCGGGGGACAGGGGCGCAATGAGCAGTTCTTC. Amino acid sequence: CASSFGGQGRNEQFF.

The count of this clonotype is one. This chain uses TRBV7-9 with TRBJ2-1; 14 bases line up with TRBD2. The CDR3 is 20 residues long. Looked up from germline, CDR1 is SEHNR and CDR2 is FQNEAQ (reference sequence). After removal of 3 bases from V and 2 bases from J, the junction contained 12 bases not matched to a gene. CDR3 in DNA: TGTGCCAGCAGCTTTTACTCCGGGACTAGCGGGAGATGGGCCTACAATGAGCAGTTCTTC. Amino acid sequence: CASSFYSGTSGRWAYNEQFF.

The table lists this clonotype with a few counts. Since a much larger clone is just one base distant, this may be a read error. J is TRBJ2-7 and V is TRBV20-1, with D possibly being TRBD1 (6 bases). This CDR3 is built from 12 residues. The germline V gene encodes CDR1 DFQATT and CDR2 SNEGSKA (reference sequence). V lost 5 bases and J lost 2, with 10 bases in between. The chain's CDR3 is CSAGRGTYEQYF. Here the CDR3 DNA reads TGCAGTGCTGGCAGGGGAACCTACGAGCAGTACTTC.

This clonotype was picked up many times. The chain couples TRBV6-2 or TRBV6-3 to TRBJ1-2; D gene unclear. The CDR3 extends over 14 amino acids. The V gene's germline CDR1 is MNHEY and CDR2 SVGEGT. V shed 2 bases and J shed 4 bases, with 11 bases lying between them. The CDR3 nucleotides are TGTGCCAGCAGTTACGTCTCGGGAATCTATGGCTACACCTTC. Translated: CASSYVSGIYGYTF.

This clonotype was observed a few times. The V gene is TRBV29-1, the J gene TRBJ1-2, with 8 positions matching TRBD1. Germline CDR1 is SQVTM and CDR2 is ANQGSEA. Trimming took 0 bases from V and 3 from J; bases not matched to a gene: 6. CDR3 length: 15 residues. CDR3 DNA: TGCAGCGTTGAAGATCCTTGGACAGGGCACTATGGCTACACCTTC. Protein product: CSVEDPWTGHYGYTF.

This clonotype occurred many times. V gene TRBV7-2 combines with J gene TRBJ1-1; D is uncertain. Trimming left V 5 bases short and J 1 base short, with 8 bases between. Germline V gene lookup returns CDR1 SGHTA and CDR2 FQGNSA. There are 13 residues in the CDR3. The CDR3 DNA follows: TGTGCCAGCAGCCTTACCACGAACACTGAAGCTTTCTTT. This codes for CASSLTTNTEAFF. The full variable domain, with the rest looked up from reference TRBV7-2 and TRBJ1-1, is GAGVSQSPSNKVTEKGKDVELRCDPISGHTALYWYRQSLGQGLEFLIYFQGNSAPDKSGLPSDRFSAERTGGSVSTLTIQRTQQEDSAVYLCASSLTTNTEAFFGQGTRLTVV.

This clonotype has just a few counts. The genes are TRBV25-1 and TRBJ1-1; D is possibly TRBD1 (5 bases). This CDR3 has 14 residues. Between the trimmed V and J ends, which lost 3 bases and 8 bases, there was a span of 16 bases. Germline V lookup: CDR1 MGHDK, CDR2 SYGVNS. CDR3 DNA sequence: TGTGCCAGCAGTGATCATGTGTCCGGGGGAGAAGCTTTCTTT. Amino acid sequence: CASSDHVSGGEAFF. Complete variable domain (other parts from reference TRBV25-1 and TRBJ1-1): EADIYQTPRYLVIGTGKKITLECSQTMGHDKMYWYQQDPGMELHLIHYSYGVNSTEKGDLSSESTVSRIRTEHFPLTLESARPSHTSQYLCASSDHVSGGEAFFGQGTRLTVV.

The rearrangement uses TRBV19 and TRBJ2-3; the D call may be TRBD1 or TRBD2 (5 bases each). The V gene lost 6 bases and the J gene lost 5 bases, with 12 bases spanning the gap. Germline V gene lookup returns CDR1 LNHDA and CDR2 SQIVND (reference sequence). There are 13 residues in the CDR3. The CDR3 region has the DNA TGTGCCAGTAGGAGGGACCCGTTAGATACGCAGTATTTT. The encoded protein is CASRRDPLDTQYF.

The sample holds a few counts of this clonotype. CDR3 coding DNA: TGTGCCAGCAGCCTAGGCCGGGGTATGGGAGCCTACGAGCAGTACTTC. Translating it yields CASSLGRGMGAYEQYF. The V call is TRBV7-2, the J call TRBJ2-7; D is perhaps TRBD2 (5 bases). V was pared by 5 bases and J by 2 bases, with 19 bases between. From germline, CDR1 is SGHTA and CDR2 FQGNSA. CDR3 length equals 16 residues.